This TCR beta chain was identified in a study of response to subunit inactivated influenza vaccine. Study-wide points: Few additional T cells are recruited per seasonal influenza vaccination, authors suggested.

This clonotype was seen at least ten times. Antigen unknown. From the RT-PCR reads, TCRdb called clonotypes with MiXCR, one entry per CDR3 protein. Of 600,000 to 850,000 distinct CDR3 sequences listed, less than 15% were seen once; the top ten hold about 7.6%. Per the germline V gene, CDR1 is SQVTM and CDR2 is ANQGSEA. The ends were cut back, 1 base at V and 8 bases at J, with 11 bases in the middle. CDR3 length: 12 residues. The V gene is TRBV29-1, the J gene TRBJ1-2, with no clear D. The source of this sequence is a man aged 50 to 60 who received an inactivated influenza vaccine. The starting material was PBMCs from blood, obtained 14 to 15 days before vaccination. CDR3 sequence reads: CSVEVVSGGYTF. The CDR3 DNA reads TGCAGCGTTGAAGTTGTTTCGGGCGGCTACACCTTC.